This T cell receptor beta chain was sequenced in a study of T cell responses to AZD1222 COVID-19 vaccine. The wider study: Researchers grouped second doses given at about 4 or about 12 weeks into one pool.

TCRdb's copy holds only in-frame clones and misses some; the assay was immunoSEQ multiplex PCR. The sample carries 90,000 to 150,000 clones, 70% to 90% recorded once. V was clipped by 3 bases and J by 4 bases, with 13 bases between them. This CDR3 contains 15 residues. Germline loops: CDR1 SGHTA, CDR2 FQGNSA. The chain uses TRBV7-2 and TRBJ2-1, with D perhaps matching TRBD2 (6 bases). The source material was peripheral blood, sampled on day 0 of AZD1222 vaccination. This sequence was found in an adult in good health. The CDR3 here is CASSFLATLYNEQFF. CDR3 nucleotides: TGTGCCAGCAGCTTCCTAGCGACCCTGTACAATGAGCAGTTCTTC.